The entry below describes one TCR beta chain. Its antigen is unknown. The sample comes from a study of OX40 agonist ivuxolimab in advanced cancers. Whole-study context: People who had prior anti-PD-1, anti-PD-L1 or anti-CTLA-4 therapy could take part, and 40% had some. Study outcomes and limitations: Clonal expansion was among the lowest in partial responders at 0.1-3.0 mg/kg, especially CD8+.

Generated by immunoSEQ multiplex PCR, the TCRdb table keeps only in-frame clones and is missing some. The sample holds approximately 15,000 clones, approximately 92% seen once. Germline V gene lookup returns CDR1 MRHNA and CDR2 SNTAGT. The CDR3 runs to 11 residues. The source is an adult with an advanced solid tumor such as melanoma, head and neck, liver or kidney cancer. The sequencing used CD4+ or CD8+ T cells sorted from blood, collected in a trial of the OX40 agonist ivuxolimab. The chain recombines TRBV6-4 with TRBJ2-3; D tentatively fits TRBD1 or TRBD2 (6 bases each). CDR3 DNA: TGTGGGGGGGCTTCCACAGATACGCAGTATTTT. It yields the protein CGGASTDTQYF.